This TCR beta chain appears in the sequencing data of a study of T cell responses to AZD1222 COVID-19 vaccine. TCRdb's copy holds only in-frame clones and misses some; the assay was immunoSEQ multiplex PCR. The sample holds about 180,000 clones, 80% to 95% seen once. Sequencing was performed on peripheral blood, taken 28 days after the second AZD1222 dose. This clonotype originated in an adult who received the AZD1222 COVID-19 vaccine.

CDR3 amino acids: CASSEGPSGGYNEQFF. In DNA form, the CDR3 reads TGTGCCAGCAGCGAGGGACCTAGCGGGGGTTACAATGAGCAGTTCTTC. The chain employs TRBV9 and TRBJ2-1, with TRBD2 matching over 10 bases. This CDR3 is 16 amino acids long. CDR1 is SGDLS and CDR2 is YYNGEE in the germline V gene. After removal of 3 bases from V and 4 bases from J, the junction contained 7 bases not matched to a gene.